This T cell receptor beta chain derives from a study of blood T cell repertoires in COVID-19. Study in general: The analysed material was cDNA or gDNA that came from T cells, B-cell-depleted T cells, or PBMCs.

Those enrolled, adults aged roughly 18 to 90 years, came from 20 to 25 US areas. In assigning cohorts, the study relied on participant-reported clinical history. Germline lookup yields CDR1 LNHDA and CDR2 SQIVND (reference sequence). V lost 3 bases, J lost 0 bases, and 17 bases lay in between. CDR3 length: 17 residues. As handled by the study authors: Reference gene primers were amplified, and this amplification served to estimate nucleated cell counts. The table came from immunoSEQ multiplex PCR; TCRdb's copy has only in-frame clones and leaves some out. For V, J and clone size, that table is used; D and trimming come from the DNA. The sample lists 250,000 to 300,000 clones, 70% to 90% occurring once.

This clonotype was sampled from a woman in her fifties or sixties in a cohort exposed to, infected with or recovered from COVID-19 (not recorded which). The sequenced sample was PBMCs or T cells enriched from blood (not recorded which). The chain uses TRBV19 and TRBJ1-1; no reliable D call. The CDR3 DNA follows: TGTGCCAGTAGTATTTGGCAGAGTCCGAGGTTGAACACTGAAGCTTTCTTT. Protein: CASSIWQSPRLNTEAFF.